This TCR beta chain derives from a study of OX40 agonist ivuxolimab in advanced cancers. Deletions cut 0 bases from V and 0 bases from J, with 16 bases between. CDR1 is SGHKS and CDR2 is YYEKEE in the germline V gene (reference sequence). This CDR3 region has 18 residues. Generated by immunoSEQ multiplex PCR, the TCRdb table keeps only in-frame clones and is missing some. Here the sample spans 60,000 or so clones, 80% to 90% being singletons. The study sampled blood at baseline, cycle 4 day 1, and cycle 7 day 1. The sample consisted of CD4+ or CD8+ T cells sorted from blood, taken in a trial of the OX40 agonist ivuxolimab. The chain carries TRBV5-5 and TRBJ2-4; weak D call: TRBD2 (6 bases). The sequence was obtained from an adult with an advanced solid tumor such as melanoma, head and neck, liver or kidney cancer. The CDR3 nucleotides are TGTGCCAGCAGCTTGGGTCGGGAGAGAACTCTAGCCAAAAACATTCAGTACTTC. It specifies CASSLGRERTLAKNIQYF.